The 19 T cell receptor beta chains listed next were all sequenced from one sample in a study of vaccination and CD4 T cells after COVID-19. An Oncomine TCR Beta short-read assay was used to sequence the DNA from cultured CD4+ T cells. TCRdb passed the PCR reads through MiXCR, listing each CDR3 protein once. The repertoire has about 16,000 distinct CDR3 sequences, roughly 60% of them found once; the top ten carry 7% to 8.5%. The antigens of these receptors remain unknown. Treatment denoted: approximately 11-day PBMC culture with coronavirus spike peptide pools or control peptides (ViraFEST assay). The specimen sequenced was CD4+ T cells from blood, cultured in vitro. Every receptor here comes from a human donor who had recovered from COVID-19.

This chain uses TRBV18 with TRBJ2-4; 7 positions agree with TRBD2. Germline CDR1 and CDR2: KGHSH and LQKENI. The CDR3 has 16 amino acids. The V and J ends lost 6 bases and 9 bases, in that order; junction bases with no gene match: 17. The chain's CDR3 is CASSPNVVAGVGIQYF. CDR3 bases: TGTGCCAGCTCCCCCAATGTCGTCGCGGGGGTAGGCATTCAGTACTTC.

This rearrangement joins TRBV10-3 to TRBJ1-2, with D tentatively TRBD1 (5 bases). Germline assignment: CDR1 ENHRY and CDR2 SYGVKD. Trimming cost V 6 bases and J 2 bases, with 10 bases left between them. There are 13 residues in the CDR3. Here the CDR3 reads CAIRGTGNYGYTF. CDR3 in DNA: TGTGCCATCAGGGGGACGGGGAACTATGGCTACACCTTC.

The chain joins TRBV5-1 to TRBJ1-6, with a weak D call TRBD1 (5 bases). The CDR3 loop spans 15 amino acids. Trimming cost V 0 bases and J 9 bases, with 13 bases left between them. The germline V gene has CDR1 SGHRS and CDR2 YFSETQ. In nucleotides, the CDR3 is TGCGCCAGCAGCTTGGTGGGGCCCGGGAGTTCACCCCTCCACTTT. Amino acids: CASSLVGPGSSPLHF.

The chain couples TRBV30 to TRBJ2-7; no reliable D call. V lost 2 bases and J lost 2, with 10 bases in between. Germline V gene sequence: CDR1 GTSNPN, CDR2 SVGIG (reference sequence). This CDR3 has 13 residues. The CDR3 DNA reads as TGTGCCTGGAGTAGATGGTATACCTACGAGCAGTACTTC. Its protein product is CAWSRWYTYEQYF.

The DNA of the CDR3 is TGTGCCAGCAGACTCCGTAGCGGGTACTCCTACGAGCAGTACTTC. Residues: CASRLRSGYSYEQYF. The chain recombines TRBV6-1 with TRBJ2-7; 7 nucleotides agree with TRBD2. V lost 6 bases to trimming and J lost 0 bases; unmatched junction nucleotides: 8. Germline values: CDR1 MNHNS, CDR2 SASEGT. The length of the CDR3 is 15 residues.

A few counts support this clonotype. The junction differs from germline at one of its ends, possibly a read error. CDR3 nucleotide sequence: TGCAGTGCTCGAGAAAGCAGGTATCCGGATCAGCCCCAGCATTTT. Amino acids: CSARESRYPDQPQHF. This chain connects TRBV20-1 to TRBJ1-5, with D hard to call. The CDR3 has 15 amino acids. Germline V gives CDR1 DFQATT, CDR2 SNEGSKA (reference sequence).

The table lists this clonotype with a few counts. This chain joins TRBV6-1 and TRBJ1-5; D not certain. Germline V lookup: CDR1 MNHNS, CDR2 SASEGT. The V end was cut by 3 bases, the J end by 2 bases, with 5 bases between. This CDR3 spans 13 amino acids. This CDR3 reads CASSDFGNQPQHF. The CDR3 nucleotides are TGTGCCAGCAGTGACTTCGGCAATCAGCCCCAGCATTTT.

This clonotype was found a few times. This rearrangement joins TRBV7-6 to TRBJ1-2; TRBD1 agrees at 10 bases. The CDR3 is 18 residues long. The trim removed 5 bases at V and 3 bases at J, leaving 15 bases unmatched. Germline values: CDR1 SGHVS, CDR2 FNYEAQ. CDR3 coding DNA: TGTGCCAGCAGCCCGGGGGGGACAGGGGCTTCTTACTACTATGGCTACACCTTC. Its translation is CASSPGGTGASYYYGYTF.

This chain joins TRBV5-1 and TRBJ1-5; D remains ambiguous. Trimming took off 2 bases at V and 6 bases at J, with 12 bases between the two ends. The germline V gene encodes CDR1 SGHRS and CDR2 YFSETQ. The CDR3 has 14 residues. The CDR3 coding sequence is TGCGCCAGCAGCTTAGATGGGTCGGGTCAGCCCCAGCATTTT. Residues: CASSLDGSGQPQHF. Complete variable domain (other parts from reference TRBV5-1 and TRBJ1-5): KAGVTQTPRYLIKTRGQQVTLSCSPISGHRSVSWYQQTPGQGLQFLFEYFSETQRNKGNFPGRFSGRQFSNSRSEMNVSTLELGDSALYLCASSLDGSGQPQHFGDGTRLSIL.

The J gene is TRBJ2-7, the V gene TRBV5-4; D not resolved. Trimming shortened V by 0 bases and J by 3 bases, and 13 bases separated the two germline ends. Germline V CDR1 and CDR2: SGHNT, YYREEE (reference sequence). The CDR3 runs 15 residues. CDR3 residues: CASSLDQDPLYEQYF. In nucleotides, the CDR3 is TGTGCCAGCAGCTTGGATCAGGACCCCCTCTACGAGCAGTACTTC.

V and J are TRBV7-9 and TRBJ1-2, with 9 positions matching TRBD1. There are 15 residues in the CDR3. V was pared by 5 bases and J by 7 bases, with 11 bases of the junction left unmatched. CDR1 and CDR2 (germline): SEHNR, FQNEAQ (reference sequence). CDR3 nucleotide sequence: TGTGCCAGCAGCCCGTGGGACAGGGCGTATTTTGGCTACACCTTC. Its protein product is CASSPWDRAYFGYTF.

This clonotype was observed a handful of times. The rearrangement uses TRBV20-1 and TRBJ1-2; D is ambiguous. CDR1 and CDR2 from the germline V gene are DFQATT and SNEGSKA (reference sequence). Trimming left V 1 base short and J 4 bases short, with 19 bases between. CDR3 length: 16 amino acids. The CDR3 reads CSARVSKELRGYGYTF. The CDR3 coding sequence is TGCAGTGCTAGAGTATCCAAGGAGCTACGAGGCTATGGCTACACCTTC.

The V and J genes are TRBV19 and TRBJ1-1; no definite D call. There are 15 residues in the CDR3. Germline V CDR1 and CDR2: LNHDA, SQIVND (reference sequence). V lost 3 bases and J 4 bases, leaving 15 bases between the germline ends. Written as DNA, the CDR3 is TGTGCCAGTAGTATTCTTTCCGGGCCGAGCACTGAAGCTTTCTTT. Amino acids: CASSILSGPSTEAFF.

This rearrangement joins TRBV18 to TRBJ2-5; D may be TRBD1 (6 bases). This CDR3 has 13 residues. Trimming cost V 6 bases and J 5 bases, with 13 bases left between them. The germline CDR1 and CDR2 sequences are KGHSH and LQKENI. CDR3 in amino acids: CASSTSGQETQYF. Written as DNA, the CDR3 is TGTGCCAGCTCTACTTCAGGACAGGAGACCCAGTACTTC.

Written as DNA, the CDR3 is TGTGCCACCAGTCTTCTAGGGTTAGCAGGGCAAGAGACCCAGTACTTC. This translates into CATSLLGLAGQETQYF. The chain joins TRBV24-1 to TRBJ2-5; maybe TRBD1 (5 bases). This CDR3 region has 16 residues. Germline V gene data show CDR1 as KGHDR and CDR2 as SFDVKD. V dropped 6 bases and J dropped 2 bases, with 18 bases sitting between them.

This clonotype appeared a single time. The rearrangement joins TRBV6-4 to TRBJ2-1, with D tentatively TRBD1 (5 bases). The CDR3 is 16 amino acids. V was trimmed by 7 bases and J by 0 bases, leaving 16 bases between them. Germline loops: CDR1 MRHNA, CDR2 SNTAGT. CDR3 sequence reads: CASTTSTARSYNEQFF. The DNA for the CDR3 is TGTGCCAGCACTACTTCGACAGCCCGCTCCTACAATGAGCAGTTCTTC.

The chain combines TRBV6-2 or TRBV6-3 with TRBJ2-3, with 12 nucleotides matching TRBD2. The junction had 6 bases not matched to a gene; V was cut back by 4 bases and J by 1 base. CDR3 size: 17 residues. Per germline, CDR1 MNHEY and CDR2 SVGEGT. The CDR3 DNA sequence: TGTGCCAGCAGTTCGAGACTAGCGGGGGAAGGCACAGATACGCAGTATTTT. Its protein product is CASSSRLAGEGTDTQYF.

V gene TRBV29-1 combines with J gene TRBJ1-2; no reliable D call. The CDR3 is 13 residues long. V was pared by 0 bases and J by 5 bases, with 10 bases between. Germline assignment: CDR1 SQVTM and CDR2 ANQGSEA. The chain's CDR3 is CSVEDRTSYGYTF. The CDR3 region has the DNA TGCAGCGTTGAAGACAGGACCTCTTATGGCTACACCTTC.

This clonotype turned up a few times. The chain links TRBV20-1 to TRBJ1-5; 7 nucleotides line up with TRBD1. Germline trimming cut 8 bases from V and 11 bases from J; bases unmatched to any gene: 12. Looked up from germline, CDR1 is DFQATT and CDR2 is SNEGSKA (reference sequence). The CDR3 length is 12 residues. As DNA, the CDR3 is TGCAGTTCCTTGGACAGGTCTAGGGCCCAGCATTTT. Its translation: CSSLDRSRAQHF.